This T cell receptor (beta chain) was identified during a study of T cells in Graves' hyperthyroidism and ophthalmopathy. This clonotype was seen repeatedly, ten times or more. RNA transcripts yielded amplified TCR beta CDR3 regions. Initially, a first-round RT-PCR of the TCR CDR3 employed the HTBI primer set. TCRdb ran MiXCR on the multiplex PCR reads and lists one entry per CDR3 protein. This table has fewer than 750,000 distinct CDR3 sequences, roughly 14% appearing once. Germline lookup yields CDR1 SEHNR and CDR2 FQNEAQ (reference sequence). The CDR3 consists of 13 residues. Trimming pared 4 bases from V and 8 bases from J, leaving 14 bases between.

Sequencing used blood. The chain recombines TRBV7-9 with TRBJ1-2; unclear D gene. This TCR was recovered from a woman in her forties with Graves' ophthalmopathy. The CDR3 reads CASSSTAYRGYTF. The DNA of the CDR3 is TGTGCCAGCAGCTCCACGGCCTATCGGGGCTACACCTTC. Full variable domain (missing parts from reference TRBV7-9 and TRBJ1-2): DTGVSQNPRHKITKRGQNVTFRCDPISEHNRLYWYRQTLGQGPEFLTYFQNEAQLEKSRLLSDRFSAERPKGSFSTLEIQRTEQGDSAMYLCASSSTAYRGYTFGSGTRLTVV.